This T cell receptor beta chain came from a study of T cells in Graves' hyperthyroidism and ophthalmopathy. What was amplified from RNA transcripts were TCR beta CDR3 regions. The TCR CDR3 was amplified in a first-round RT-PCR using the HTBI primer set. One entry per CDR3 protein results from TCRdb running MiXCR on the multiplex PCR reads. The sample has almost 600,000 distinct CDR3 sequences, roughly 14% seen once. The CDR3 extends over 14 amino acids. V dropped 4 bases and J dropped 3; count of bases not matched to a gene: 4. Germline V gives CDR1 MDHEN, CDR2 SYDVKM. This clonotype was counted at least ten times.

Sequencing used blood. This chain joins TRBV28 and TRBJ2-7, with 9 nucleotides matching TRBD1. The sequence was collected from a woman aged 30 to 39 with Graves' hyperthyroidism that later progressed to Graves' ophthalmopathy. The CDR3 spells CASSSPGQGYEQYF. In nucleotides, the CDR3 is TGTGCCAGCAGTTCTCCGGGACAGGGCTACGAGCAGTACTTC.